The 9 T cell receptor beta chains below all came from one sample that was sequenced in a study of blood T cell repertoires in COVID-19. Using immunoSEQ multiplex PCR, the repertoire was profiled, and TCRdb retains in-frame clones only, with some absent. The data contain about half a million clones, 88% of them singletons. The sequenced material came from PBMCs or T cells enriched from blood (not recorded which). These receptors were collected from a woman aged 60-70 years who had recovered from COVID-19.

This chain connects TRBV4-1 to TRBJ1-6, with a weak D call TRBD1 (5 bases). The CDR3 is 15 amino acids. CDR1 is MGHRA, CDR2 YSYEKL, per germline. The V end lost 1 base, the J end lost 8 bases, and 12 bases lay between the germline ends. In DNA, the CDR3 is TGCGCCAGCAGCCAAGTTGGGACTGAGTATTCACCCCTCCACTTT. Its protein is CASSQVGTEYSPLHF.

The CDR3 here is CASREKSGGIYEQYV. CDR3 DNA: TGTGCCAGTAGGGAAAAGTCAGGGGGCATATACGAGCAGTACGTC. The rearrangement uses TRBV19 and TRBJ2-7; the match to TRBD1 covers 8 bases. From germline, CDR1 is LNHDA and CDR2 SQIVND (reference sequence). V dropped 6 bases and J dropped 4; count of bases not matched to a gene: 11. CDR3 size: 15 residues.

This chain links TRBV5-1 with TRBJ1-5; D unclear. The germline gives CDR1 SGHRS, CDR2 YFSETQ. V lost 4 bases to trimming and J lost 4 bases, with 9 bases between them. This CDR3 comprises 13 residues. CDR3 sequence: CASSPQSNQPQHF. Here the CDR3 DNA reads TGCGCCAGCAGCCCACAGTCGAATCAGCCCCAGCATTTT.

The chain carries TRBV5-1 and TRBJ1-2, with no clear D. V lost 0 bases to trimming and J lost 7 bases, with 10 bases between them. Germline CDR1 and CDR2: SGHRS and YFSETQ. The CDR3 has 13 amino acids. The CDR3: CASSLEGGSGYTF. In nucleotides, the CDR3 is TGCGCCAGCAGCTTGGAGGGAGGTTCTGGCTACACCTTC.

The chain is built from TRBV11-3 and TRBJ2-3, with 10 bases that match TRBD1. The germline gives CDR1 SGHNT, CDR2 YENEEA. The CDR3 length is 16 residues. Trimming at V came to 5 bases and at J to 3 bases, leaving 8 bases not matched to a gene. CDR3 nucleotide sequence: TGTGCCAGCAGCCAAGGACAGGGGGTACGGACAGATACGCAGTATTTT. Its translation: CASSQGQGVRTDTQYF.

This clone has more than one count but fewer than ten. This rearrangement joins TRBV4-1 to TRBJ2-2, with TRBD1 matching over 7 bases. Germline V gene data show CDR1 as MGHRA and CDR2 as YSYEKL. The CDR3 is 17 residues long. Losses at the gene ends were 0 bases for V and 5 bases for J; bases not matched to a gene: 9. The CDR3 DNA follows: TGCGCCAGCAGCCAAGAAAGAGGGGGCGCGTATACCGGGGAGCTGTTTTTT. Protein sequence: CASSQERGGAYTGELFF.

The V gene is TRBV29-1, the J gene TRBJ1-5; D uncertain. The CDR3 length is 14 residues. Between the trimmed V and J ends, which lost 5 bases and 2 bases, there was a span of 13 bases. From germline, CDR1 is SQVTM and CDR2 ANQGSEA. CDR3 sequence (DNA): TGCAGCGTTCCGTTGTGGGAGTGCAATCAGCCCCAGCATTTT. This translates into CSVPLWECNQPQHF.

J is TRBJ1-2 and V is TRBV27, with 9 bases aligning to TRBD1. J gave up 5 bases and V 2 bases, and 9 bases lay outside the gene matches. The CDR3 is 16 residues long. The germline V gene encodes CDR1 MNHEY and CDR2 SMNVEV (reference sequence). DNA of the CDR3: TGTGCCAGCAGTTTAGTGGGGGCCGGGACAGGGTATGGCTACACCTTC. It translates to CASSLVGAGTGYGYTF.

J is TRBJ1-5 and V is TRBV7-5; the D segment call TRBD1 is taken from the table without a DNA check. TRBV7-5 is annotated as a pseudogene. This CDR3 has 17 residues. The DNA of the CDR3 is TGTGCCAGAAGCTTGTGGACAGGGGGCTCCAGCAATCAGCCCCAGCATTTT. Its protein product is CARSLWTGGSSNQPQHF.